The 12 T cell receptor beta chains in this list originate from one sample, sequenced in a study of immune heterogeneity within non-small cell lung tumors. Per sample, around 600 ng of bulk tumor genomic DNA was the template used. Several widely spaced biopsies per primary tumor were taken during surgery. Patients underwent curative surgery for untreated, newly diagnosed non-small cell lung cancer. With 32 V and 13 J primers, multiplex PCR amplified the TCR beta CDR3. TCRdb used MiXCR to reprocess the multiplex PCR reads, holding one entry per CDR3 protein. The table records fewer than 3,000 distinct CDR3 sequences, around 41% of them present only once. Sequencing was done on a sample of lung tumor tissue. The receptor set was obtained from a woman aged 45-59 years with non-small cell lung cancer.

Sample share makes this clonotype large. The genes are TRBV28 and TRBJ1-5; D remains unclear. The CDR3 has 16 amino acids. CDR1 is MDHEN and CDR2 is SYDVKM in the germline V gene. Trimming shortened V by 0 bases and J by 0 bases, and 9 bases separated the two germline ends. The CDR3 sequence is CASSLWEQYSNQPQHF. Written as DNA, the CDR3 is TGTGCCAGCAGTTTATGGGAGCAGTATAGCAATCAGCCCCAGCATTTT.

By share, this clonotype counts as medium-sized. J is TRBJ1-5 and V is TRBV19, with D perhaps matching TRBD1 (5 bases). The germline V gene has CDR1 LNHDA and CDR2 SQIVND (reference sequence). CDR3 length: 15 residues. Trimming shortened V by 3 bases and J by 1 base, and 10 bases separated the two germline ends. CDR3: CASSIRQRSNQPQHF. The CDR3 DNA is TGTGCCAGTAGTATCCGACAGAGGAGCAATCAGCCCCAGCATTTT.

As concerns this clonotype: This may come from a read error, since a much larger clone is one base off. CDR3 nucleotide sequence: TGTGCCAGCAGTCCGGACAGGGTAACTGATGAAAAACTGTTTTTT. Its translation is CASSPDRVTDEKLFF. The chain is built from TRBV27 and TRBJ1-4; 8 bases line up with TRBD1. This CDR3 region has 15 residues. Germline CDR1 and CDR2: MNHEY and SMNVEV (reference sequence). Full variable domain (missing parts from reference TRBV27 and TRBJ1-4): EAQVTQNPRYLITVTGKKLTVTCSQNMNHEYMSWYRQDPGLGLRQIYYSMNVEVTDKGDVPEGYKVSRKEKRNFPLILESPSPNQTSLYFCASSPDRVTDEKLFFGSGTQLSVL.

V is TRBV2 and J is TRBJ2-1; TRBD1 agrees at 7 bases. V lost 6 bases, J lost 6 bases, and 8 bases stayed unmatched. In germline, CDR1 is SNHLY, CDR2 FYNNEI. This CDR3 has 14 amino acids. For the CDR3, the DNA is TGTGCCAGCAGCATACGGGGACAGAGCAATGAGCAGTTCTTC. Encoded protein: CASSIRGQSNEQFF.

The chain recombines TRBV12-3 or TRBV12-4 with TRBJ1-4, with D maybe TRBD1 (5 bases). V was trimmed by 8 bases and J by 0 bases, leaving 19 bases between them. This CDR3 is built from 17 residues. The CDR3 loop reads CASSQGRELATNEKLFF. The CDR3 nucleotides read TGTGCCAGCTCCCAGGGCAGAGAACTCGCAACTAATGAAAAACTGTTTTTT.

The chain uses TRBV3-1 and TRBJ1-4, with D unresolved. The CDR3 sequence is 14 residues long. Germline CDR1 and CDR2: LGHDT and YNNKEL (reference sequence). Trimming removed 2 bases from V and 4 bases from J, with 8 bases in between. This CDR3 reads CASSQRGSNEKLFF. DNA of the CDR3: TGTGCCAGCAGCCAACGAGGCAGTAATGAAAAACTGTTTTTT.

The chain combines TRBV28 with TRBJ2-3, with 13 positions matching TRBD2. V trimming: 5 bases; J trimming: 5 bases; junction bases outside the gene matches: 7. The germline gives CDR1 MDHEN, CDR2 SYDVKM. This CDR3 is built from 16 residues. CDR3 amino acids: CASSGGTSGMIDTQYF. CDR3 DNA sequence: TGTGCCAGCAGTGGGGGGACTAGCGGGATGATAGATACGCAGTATTTT.

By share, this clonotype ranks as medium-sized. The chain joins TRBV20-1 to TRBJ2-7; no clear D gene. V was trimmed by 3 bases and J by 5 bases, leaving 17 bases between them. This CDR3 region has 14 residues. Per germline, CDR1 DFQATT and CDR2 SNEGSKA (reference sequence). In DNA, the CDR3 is TGCAGTGCTAGTCCGGCAGGCCGGGCGGACGAGCAGTACTTC. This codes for CSASPAGRADEQYF.

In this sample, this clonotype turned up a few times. CDR3 sequence: CASSIDRGRGAAGNTEAFF. The CDR3, as DNA: TGTGCCAGTAGTATAGACAGGGGGCGAGGGGCCGCCGGGAACACTGAAGCTTTCTTT. The V and J genes are TRBV19 and TRBJ1-1, with TRBD1 identical over 8 bases. CDR3 length: 19 residues. The germline CDR1 and CDR2 sequences are LNHDA and SQIVND (reference sequence). The ends lost 0 bases at V and 1 base at J; junction bases unmatched: 13.

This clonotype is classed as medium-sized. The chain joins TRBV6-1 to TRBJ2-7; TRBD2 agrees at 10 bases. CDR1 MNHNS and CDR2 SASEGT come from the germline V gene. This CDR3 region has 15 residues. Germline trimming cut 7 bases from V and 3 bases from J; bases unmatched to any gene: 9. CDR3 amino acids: CASKELAGFDYEQYF. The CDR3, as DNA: TGTGCCAGCAAGGAACTAGCGGGGTTTGACTACGAGCAGTACTTC.

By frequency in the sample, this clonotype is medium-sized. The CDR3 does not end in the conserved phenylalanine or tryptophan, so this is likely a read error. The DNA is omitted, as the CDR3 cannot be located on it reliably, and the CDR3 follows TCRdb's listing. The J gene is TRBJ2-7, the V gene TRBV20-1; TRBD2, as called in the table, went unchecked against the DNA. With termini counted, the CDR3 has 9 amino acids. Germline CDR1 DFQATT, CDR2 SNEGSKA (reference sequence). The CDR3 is CSASFGTAI.

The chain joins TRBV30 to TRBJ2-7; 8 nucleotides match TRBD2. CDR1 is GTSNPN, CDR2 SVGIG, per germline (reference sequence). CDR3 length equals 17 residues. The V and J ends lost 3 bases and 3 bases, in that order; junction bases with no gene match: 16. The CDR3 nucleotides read TGTGCCTGGAGGCAGGGTGGGCTGCTAGCGGGCCACTACGAGCAGTACTTC. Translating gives CAWRQGGLLAGHYEQYF.